This is a list of T cell receptor beta chains from one sample in a study of cytomegalovirus exposure and HLA in healthy donors. Produced via immunoSEQ multiplex PCR; TCRdb's table is partial and in-frame only. This table has 200,000 or so clones, 75% to 95% appearing once. Sequenced material: PBMCs. The receptors stem from a woman aged 18-29 years in good health and CMV-seronegative. Each CDR3 is given with its conserved first and last residue. The D gene is left open where the match is weak. Some rows have no size entry. The others give once, few or many, or a class for an expanded clone.

clone_size: .
v_call: TRBV15
j_call: TRBJ2-1
d_call: TRBD2
cdr3_nt: TGTGCCACCAGCAGAGATTGGGTTAGCGGGTACAATGAGCAGTTCTTC
cdr3_aa: CATSRDWVSGYNEQFF

clone_size: .
v_call: TRBV6-1
j_call: TRBJ1-1
d_call: .
cdr3_nt: TGTGCCAGCGACTTTTCAGCTAACACTGAAGCTTTCTTT
cdr3_aa: CASDFSANTEAFF

clone_size: .
v_call: TRBV2
j_call: TRBJ2-7
d_call: TRBD1
cdr3_nt: TGTGCCAGCAGTGCTCCAGGGGGCTCCTACGAGCAGTACTTC
cdr3_aa: CASSAPGGSYEQYF

clone_size: .
v_call: TRBV10-2
j_call: TRBJ2-3
d_call: TRBD1
cdr3_nt: TGCGCCAGCCGACCCCCAACCGGGACAGGGCCCACAGATACGCAGTATTTT
cdr3_aa: CASRPPTGTGPTDTQYF

clone_size: .
v_call: TRBV19
j_call: TRBJ2-7
d_call: TRBD1
cdr3_nt: TGTGCCAGTAGCACGGGACAGGGTTACGAGCAGTACTTC
cdr3_aa: CASSTGQGYEQYF

clone_size: .
v_call: TRBV19
j_call: TRBJ2-1
d_call: TRBD2
cdr3_nt: TGTGCCAGTAGCCCTATAGCGGGAGTCCATGAGCAGTTCTTC
cdr3_aa: CASSPIAGVHEQFF

clone_size: few
v_call: TRBV6-1
j_call: TRBJ1-2
d_call: .
cdr3_nt: TGTGCCAGCAGTGAAGGAGGCTATGGCTACACCTTC
cdr3_aa: CASSEGGYGYTF

clone_size: .
v_call: TRBV6-7
j_call: TRBJ1-1
d_call: .
cdr3_nt: TGTGCCACCCAGATGAACACTGAAGCTTTCTTT
cdr3_aa: CATQMNTEAFF

clone_size: .
v_call: TRBV19
j_call: TRBJ1-2
d_call: .
cdr3_nt: TGTGCCAGTAGTAAGGGGAGGCGCCACCTCACCTTC
cdr3_aa: CASSKGRRHLTF

clone_size: .
v_call: TRBV30
j_call: TRBJ1-3
d_call: .
cdr3_nt: TGTGCCTCAACGGGGAGTTGGGCTGGAAACACCATATATTTT
cdr3_aa: CASTGSWAGNTIYF

clone_size: .
v_call: TRBV5-1
j_call: TRBJ1-1
d_call: TRBD1
cdr3_nt: TGCGCCAGCAGCTTGGAGGGGGCAGGTGATGAAGCTTTCTTT
cdr3_aa: CASSLEGAGDEAFF

clone_size: .
v_call: TRBV9
j_call: TRBJ2-5
d_call: TRBD1
cdr3_nt: TGTGCCAGCAGCTTTCGGACAGGGTCGGGAGAGACCCAGTACTTC
cdr3_aa: CASSFRTGSGETQYF

clone_size: .
v_call: TRBV9
j_call: TRBJ2-1
d_call: .
cdr3_nt: TGTGCCAGCAGCGCCGATAGAGGTGCGCAGTTCTTC
cdr3_aa: CASSADRGAQFF

clone_size: .
v_call: TRBV6-6
j_call: TRBJ2-1
d_call: TRBD1
cdr3_nt: TGTGCCAGCAGCCACTCAGGGGGCGCGGGAAATGAGCAGTTCTTC
cdr3_aa: CASSHSGGAGNEQFF

clone_size: .
v_call: TRBV6-5
j_call: TRBJ2-3
d_call: TRBD2
cdr3_nt: TGTGCCAGCAGTTCGACTAGCGGGGGGAAATGGGATACGCAGTATTTT
cdr3_aa: CASSSTSGGKWDTQYF

clone_size: .
v_call: TRBV19
j_call: TRBJ1-5
d_call: .
cdr3_nt: TGTGCCAGTAGTATGACGGGGGATTATAGCAATCAGCCCCAGCATTTT
cdr3_aa: CASSMTGDYSNQPQHF

clone_size: .
v_call: TRBV9
j_call: TRBJ2-1
d_call: .
cdr3_nt: TGTGCCAGCAGCGTAGAACTAGCAACCTCCTACAATGAGCAGTTCTTC
cdr3_aa: CASSVELATSYNEQFF

clone_size: .
v_call: TRBV5-6
j_call: TRBJ1-2
d_call: .
cdr3_nt: TGTGCCAGCAGCTTGGAGCGGGCCCAAGGCGGCTACACCTTC
cdr3_aa: CASSLERAQGGYTF

clone_size: .
v_call: TRBV18
j_call: TRBJ2-3
d_call: TRBD2
cdr3_nt: TGTGCCAGCTCACCCGGGACTAGCGGGAGGGGGTCTGGCACAGATACGCAGTATTTT
cdr3_aa: CASSPGTSGRGSGTDTQYF

clone_size: .
v_call: TRBV5-1
j_call: TRBJ2-2
d_call: .
cdr3_nt: TGCGCCAGCAGCGCCCGGGACTGGCGTGAGGAGCTGTTTTTT
cdr3_aa: CASSARDWREELFF

clone_size: .
v_call: TRBV7-2
j_call: TRBJ2-7
d_call: TRBD2
cdr3_nt: TGTGCCAGCAGCCCAGGGACTAGCGGGGCTGGACCCTACGAGCAGTACTTC
cdr3_aa: CASSPGTSGAGPYEQYF

clone_size: .
v_call: TRBV2
j_call: TRBJ2-7
d_call: .
cdr3_nt: TGTGCCAGCAGCCCCCTTACTACCTACGAGCAGTACTTC
cdr3_aa: CASSPLTTYEQYF

clone_size: .
v_call: TRBV30
j_call: TRBJ2-6
d_call: .
cdr3_nt: TGTGCCTGGAGTGTAGCTTCACATACTTACCGGGACACGATTAGGGCCAACGTCCTGACTTTC
cdr3_aa: CAWSVASHTYRDTIRANVLTF

clone_size: .
v_call: TRBV28
j_call: TRBJ2-7
d_call: .
cdr3_nt: TGTGCCAGCCGGACGGGGAAGAGCTCCTACGAGCAGTACTTC
cdr3_aa: CASRTGKSSYEQYF

clone_size: .
v_call: TRBV5-1
j_call: TRBJ1-4
d_call: TRBD1
cdr3_nt: TGCGCCAGCAGCCTCGGACAGGGCATTAATGAAAAACTGTTTTTT
cdr3_aa: CASSLGQGINEKLFF

clone_size: .
v_call: TRBV5-5
j_call: TRBJ1-3
d_call: TRBD1
cdr3_nt: TGTGCCAGCAGGCCGGGACAGAGCTCTGGAAACACCATATATTTT
cdr3_aa: CASRPGQSSGNTIYF

clone_size: once
v_call: TRBV5-1
j_call: TRBJ1-1
d_call: .
cdr3_nt: TGCGCCAGCAGCCTTCGGGGGAACACTGAAGCTTTCTTT
cdr3_aa: CASSLRGNTEAFF

clone_size: .
v_call: TRBV9
j_call: TRBJ2-2
d_call: .
cdr3_nt: TGTGCCAGCAGCTCGGGACTCCCCCCCACCGGGGAGCTGTTTTTT
cdr3_aa: CASSSGLPPTGELFF

clone_size: .
v_call: TRBV28
j_call: TRBJ2-7
d_call: .
cdr3_nt: TGTGCCAGCAGTTCCACAGGGTACCCCTACGAGCAGTACTTC
cdr3_aa: CASSSTGYPYEQYF

clone_size: once
v_call: TRBV6-5
j_call: TRBJ2-5
d_call: TRBD2
cdr3_nt: TGTGCCAGCAGTTACTCCGTGGGACTAGGGGAGGAGACCCAGTACTTC
cdr3_aa: CASSYSVGLGEETQYF

clone_size: .
v_call: TRBV30
j_call: TRBJ1-3
d_call: .
cdr3_nt: TGTGCCTGGAGGGCGAGGGGGAACTCTGGAAACACCATATATTTT
cdr3_aa: CAWRARGNSGNTIYF

clone_size: .
v_call: TRBV6-6
j_call: TRBJ1-1
d_call: TRBD1
cdr3_nt: TGTGCCAGCACCAGACAGGGGGCGAGCACTGAAGCTTTCTTT
cdr3_aa: CASTRQGASTEAFF

clone_size: once
v_call: TRBV6-1
j_call: TRBJ2-5
d_call: TRBD1
cdr3_nt: TGTGCCAGCAGTAAAGGGACAGGGCGGTCAGAGACCCAGTACTTC
cdr3_aa: CASSKGTGRSETQYF

clone_size: .
v_call: TRBV7-2
j_call: TRBJ1-1
d_call: .
cdr3_nt: TGTGCCAGCAGCCGACAGATTGAAGCTTTCTTT
cdr3_aa: CASSRQIEAFF

clone_size: .
v_call: TRBV14
j_call: TRBJ2-7
d_call: TRBD1
cdr3_nt: TGTGCCAGCAGCCCGGGACAGGGATTTGTCGAGCAGTACTTC
cdr3_aa: CASSPGQGFVEQYF

clone_size: once
v_call: TRBV5-5
j_call: TRBJ1-3
d_call: .
cdr3_nt: TGTGCCAGCAGCTCCAAAACAGGTTTTGGAAACACCATATATTTT
cdr3_aa: CASSSKTGFGNTIYF

clone_size: .
v_call: TRBV19
j_call: TRBJ2-2
d_call: TRBD1
cdr3_nt: TGTGCCAGTAGCACCGGGACAGGGGAAGCCGGGGAGCTGTTTTTT
cdr3_aa: CASSTGTGEAGELFF

clone_size: .
v_call: TRBV11-3
j_call: TRBJ2-7
d_call: .
cdr3_nt: TGTGCCAGCAGCCTTGGGGGAGGCAGTTCCTACGAGCAGTACTTC
cdr3_aa: CASSLGGGSSYEQYF

clone_size: .
v_call: TRBV10-2
j_call: TRBJ1-2
d_call: TRBD1
cdr3_nt: TGCGCCAGCAGAGAAACAGGGGGCCCGGACTATGGCTACACCTTC
cdr3_aa: CASRETGGPDYGYTF

clone_size: .
v_call: TRBV5-6
j_call: TRBJ2-2
d_call: TRBD2
cdr3_nt: TGTGCCAGCAGGAGGCTAGCGGGAGTCTCGGGCACCGGGGAGCTGTTTTTT
cdr3_aa: CASRRLAGVSGTGELFF